The T cell receptor (beta chain) under discussion was sequenced for a study of blood T cell repertoires in COVID-19. On the study more broadly: Acute and convalescent COVID-19 specimens originated in the United States, Italy and Spain. Nucleic acid was either cDNA or gDNA, and it came from T cells, B-cell-depleted T cells, or PBMCs.

Original processing methods: Amplification of reference gene primers provided the estimated nucleated cell counts. Sequencing used immunoSEQ multiplex PCR; TCRdb keeps in-frame clones, though not all of them. From that table come the V and J calls and clone size; the DNA was used to work out D and trimming. Here the sample spans around 100,000 clones, 84% being singletons. Germline CDR1 is MNHEY and CDR2 is SVGAGI. Trimming removed 0 bases from V and 5 bases from J, with 7 bases in between. The CDR3 sequence is 14 residues long. Specimen: peripheral blood. This receptor was taken from a human donor in a cohort sampled during active COVID-19. J is TRBJ1-4 and V is TRBV6-5; unclear D gene. The DNA of the CDR3 is TGTGCCAGCAGTTACTCTTACCAGAATGAAAAACTGTTTTTT. Protein: CASSYSYQNEKLFF.